Below, 3 T cell receptor beta chains from the same sample are listed, as sequenced in a study of blood T cell repertoires in COVID-19. The repertoire was sequenced with immunoSEQ multiplex PCR; TCRdb's copy has only in-frame clones and lacks some. The sample has tens of thousands of clones; 75% to 85% are singletons. The material sequenced was peripheral blood. Source of these receptors: a woman aged 80 or over with acute or convalescent COVID-19.

The rearrangement uses TRBV6-5 and TRBJ2-7; D may be TRBD2 (6 bases). CDR1 and CDR2 from the germline V gene are MNHEY and SVGAGI. The CDR3 sequence is 15 residues long. Trimming removed 7 bases at V and 4 bases at J, with 20 bases between. The CDR3 reads CASNIIGSSAYEQYF. DNA for the CDR3: TGTGCCAGCAACATCATCGGGAGTTCGGCTTACGAGCAGTACTTC.

This rearrangement joins TRBV4-1 to TRBJ2-7, with 7 nucleotides matching TRBD1. V trimming: 1 base; J trimming: 3 bases; junction bases outside the gene matches: 12. Per germline, CDR1 MGHRA and CDR2 YSYEKL. The CDR3 loop spans 17 amino acids. The CDR3 bases are TGCGCCAGCAGCCAAGTATGGGTCGGGACAGAGCACTACGAGCAGTACTTC. This codes for CASSQVWVGTEHYEQYF.

The V and J genes are TRBV7-3 and TRBJ1-2; maybe TRBD1 (5 bases). CDR1 and CDR2 (germline): SGHTA, FQGTGA. The CDR3 loop spans 14 amino acids. The germline V and J ends were trimmed by 1 base and 6 bases, with 12 bases remaining between them. For the CDR3, the DNA is TGTGCCAGCAGCTTAATGCAGGGAGGAGATGGCTACACCTTC. It codes for CASSLMQGGDGYTF. Variable domain in full (rest from reference TRBV7-3 and TRBJ1-2): GAGVSQTPSNKVTEKGKYVELRCDPISGHTALYWYRQSLGQGPEFLIYFQGTGAADDSGLPNDRFFAVRPEGSVSTLKIQRTERGDSAVYLCASSLMQGGDGYTFGSGTRLTVV.